Listed below are T cell receptor beta chains from one sample, sequenced in a study of blood T cell repertoires in COVID-19. The table came from immunoSEQ multiplex PCR; TCRdb's copy has only in-frame clones and leaves some out. Here the sample spans some 140,000 clones, approximately 84% being singletons. The sample consisted of peripheral blood. These receptors were obtained from a woman aged 45-65 years who had recovered from COVID-19. CDR3s leave out the opening cysteine and the closing phenylalanine or tryptophan.

TRBJ1-3	TRBV2	AITDRTGNTIY
TRBJ1-1	TRBV7-9	ASSPPLGLGRAF
TRBJ1-1	TRBV7-9	ASSHRQGAGTEAF
TRBJ1-3	TRBV5-1	ASSLETSSGNTIY
TRBJ1-1	TRBV30	AWSLNSQYTEAF
TRBJ2-5	TRBV5-1	ASSRIPGQKTQY
TRBJ1-2	TRBV19	ASMTIGGRGYT
TRBJ2-7	TRBV7-9	ASSSTGSYEQY
TRBJ2-1	TRBV5-1	ASSRDSSSYNEQF
TRBJ2-4	TRBV28	ASSTGGPKNIQY
TRBJ1-5	TRBV6-6	ASSYLQIDQPQH
TRBJ2-2	TRBV3-1/TRBV3-2	ASSHRYSTPGELF
TRBJ2-5	TRBV30	AWTSGSETQY
TRBJ2-4	TRBV7-2	ASSGGTLGNIQY
TRBJ2-7	TRBV6-6	ASSKSGTGVAEQY
TRBJ2-7	TRBV6-5	ASTDRATSYEQY
TRBJ2-3	TRBV18	ASSPLVDTQY
TRBJ2-1	TRBV9	ASSPRPGGEQF
TRBJ1-2	TRBV7-3	ASSPGQGMSVSYT
TRBJ2-1	TRBV18	ASSSLGTGSSYNEQF
TRBJ2-5	TRBV14	ASSRKLSGTPTQETQY
TRBJ2-5	TRBV9	ASSGGTAQETQY
TRBJ1-2	TRBV12-3/TRBV12-4	ASSLSPNYGYT
TRBJ1-3	TRBV9	ASTLSGNTIY
TRBJ1-2	TRBV7-2	ASSPSVVRGADYT
TRBJ2-3	TRBV18	ASSLLAGASQDTQY
TRBJ2-7	TRBV7-6	ASSEGTVAEPYEQY
TRBJ2-4	TRBV9	ASSEGLAGSNIQY
TRBJ2-6	TRBV5-1	ASSLASGTSGANVLT
TRBJ1-1	TRBV19	ASSIGFQGGTEAF
TRBJ2-2	TRBV7-2	ASSLELANTGELF
TRBJ2-5	TRBV18	ASSLQETQY
TRBJ2-7	TRBV5-6	ASTLRGGGSYEQY
TRBJ2-4	TRBV7-9	ASSPNWDSILAKNIQY
TRBJ2-7	TRBV7-9	ASSLGGRGTDSYEQY
TRBJ2-7	TRBV5-6	ASSLGSGQGSKQY
TRBJ2-1	TRBV10-2	ASSESQGENEQF
TRBJ2-5	TRBV5-1	ASSWERETQY
TRBJ2-3	TRBV28	ASSTGQTADTQY
TRBJ1-1	TRBV4-2	ASSQDFRQAGTEAF
TRBJ1-1	TRBV12-3/TRBV12-4	ASRDRNTEAF
TRBJ2-7	TRBV4-1	ASSQFHLPAALYEQY
TRBJ2-5	TRBV9	ASSVAQGRAGETQY
TRBJ2-3	TRBV19	ASRRGNGDTQY
TRBJ2-5	TRBV7-2	ASSLDSTGGQY
TRBJ2-5	TRBV2	ASSQDSQETQY
TRBJ1-2	TRBV5-6	ASSIQGYGYT
TRBJ1-1	TRBV5-1	ASSLTGGLRNTEAF
TRBJ2-7	TRBV28	ASTPSSGGNYEQY
TRBJ2-5	TRBV7-9	ASSYSGSVETQY
TRBJ1-1	TRBV7-9	ASSVREGPFGEAF
TRBJ2-5	TRBV5-1	ASSRGPPGGQETQY
TRBJ2-2	TRBV3-1/TRBV3-2	ASSQDLTGELF
TRBJ2-3	TRBV9	ASSVGGGGALFSTDTQY
TRBJ2-1	TRBV5-4	ASSSLAPTPNEQF
TRBJ2-5	TRBV28	ASSSGGETQY
TRBJ2-1	TRBV2	ASSEETGSGGQLSYNEQF